This TCR beta chain was sequenced during a study of cytomegalovirus exposure and HLA in healthy donors. The PCR had 60 Vbeta and 13 Jbeta primers. TCRdb's table, derived via immunoSEQ multiplex PCR, lists solely in-frame clones and lacks some. Among approximately 140,000 clones listed, about three quarters were seen once. The material sequenced was PBMCs. The TCR was taken from a woman aged 40 to 50 in good health and CMV-seronegative.

CDR3 in amino acids: CASSLGTADFF. In DNA form, the CDR3 reads TGTGCCAGCAGCCTCGGGACAGCTGATTTCTTT. This chain uses TRBV5-4 with TRBJ1-1; TRBD1 aligns across 7 bases. CDR3 length equals 11 residues. In germline, CDR1 is SGHNT, CDR2 YYREEE (reference sequence). The ends lost 4 bases at V and 13 bases at J; junction bases unmatched: 7.